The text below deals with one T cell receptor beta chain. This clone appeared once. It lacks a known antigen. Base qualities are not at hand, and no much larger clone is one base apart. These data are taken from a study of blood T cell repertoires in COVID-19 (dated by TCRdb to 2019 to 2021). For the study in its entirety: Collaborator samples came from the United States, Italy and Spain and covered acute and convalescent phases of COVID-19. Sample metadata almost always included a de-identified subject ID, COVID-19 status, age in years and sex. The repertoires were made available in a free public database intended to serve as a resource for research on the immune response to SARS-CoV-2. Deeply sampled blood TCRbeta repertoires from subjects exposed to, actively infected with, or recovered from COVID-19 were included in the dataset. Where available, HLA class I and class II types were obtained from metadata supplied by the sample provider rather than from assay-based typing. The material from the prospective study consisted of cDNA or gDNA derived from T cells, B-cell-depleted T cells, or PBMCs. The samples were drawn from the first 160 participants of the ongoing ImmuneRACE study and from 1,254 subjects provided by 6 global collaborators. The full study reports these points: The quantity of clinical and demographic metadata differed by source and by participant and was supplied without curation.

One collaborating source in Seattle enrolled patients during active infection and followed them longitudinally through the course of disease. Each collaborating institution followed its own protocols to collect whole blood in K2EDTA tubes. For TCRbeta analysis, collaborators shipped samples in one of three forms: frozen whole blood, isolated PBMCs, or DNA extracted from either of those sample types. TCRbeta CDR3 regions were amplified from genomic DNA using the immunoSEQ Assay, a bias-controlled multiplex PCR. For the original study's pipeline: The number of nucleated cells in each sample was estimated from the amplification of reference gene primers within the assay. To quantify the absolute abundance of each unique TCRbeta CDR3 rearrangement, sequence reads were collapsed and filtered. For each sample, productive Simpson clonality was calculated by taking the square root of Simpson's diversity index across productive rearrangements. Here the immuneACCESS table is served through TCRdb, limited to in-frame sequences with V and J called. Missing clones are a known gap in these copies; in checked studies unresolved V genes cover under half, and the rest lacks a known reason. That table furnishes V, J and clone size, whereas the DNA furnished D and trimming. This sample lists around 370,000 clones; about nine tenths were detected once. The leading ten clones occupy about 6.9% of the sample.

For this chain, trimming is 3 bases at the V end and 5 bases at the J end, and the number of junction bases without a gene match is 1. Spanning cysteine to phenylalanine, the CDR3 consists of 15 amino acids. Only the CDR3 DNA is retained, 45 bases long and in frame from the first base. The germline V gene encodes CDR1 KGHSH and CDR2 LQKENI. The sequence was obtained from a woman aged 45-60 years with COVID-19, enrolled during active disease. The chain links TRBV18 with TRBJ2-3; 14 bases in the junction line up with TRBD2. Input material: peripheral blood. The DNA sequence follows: TGTGCCAGCTCACCCGGACTAGCGGGAGGAGATACGCAGTATTTT. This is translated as CASSPGLAGGDTQYF.